What follows is one T cell receptor (beta chain) and its context. These data originate in a study of blood T cell repertoires in COVID-19. Here immunoSEQ multiplex PCR was the method, and the copy in TCRdb shows in-frame clones only, minus some. Altogether a few hundred thousand clones are present, around 90% being singletons, with the ten largest covering about 6%. The CDR3 runs 13 residues. CDR1 is SGHTA and CDR2 is FQGNSA in the germline V gene. Trimming removed 5 bases at V and 1 base at J, with 8 bases between. The source is a woman under 40 who had recovered from COVID-19. Material for sequencing was PBMCs or T cells enriched from blood (not recorded which). The rearrangement uses TRBV7-2 and TRBJ1-1, with a tentative D call TRBD1 (5 bases). CDR3 in DNA: TGTGCCAGCAGCAAAAGGGGGAACACTGAAGCTTTCTTT. It specifies CASSKRGNTEAFF.